This is a list of T cell receptor beta chains from one sample in a study of T cells in Graves' hyperthyroidism and ophthalmopathy. TCRdb called the multiplex PCR reads again in MiXCR, with one record for every CDR3 protein. Here the sample spans approximately 630,000 distinct CDR3 sequences, roughly 17% being singletons. The sequenced material came from blood. Every receptor here comes from a woman in her 30s with Graves' hyperthyroidism. Each CDR3 is given without its conserved first and last residue. For some rows the clone size is stated as once, few or many, or as a class when expanded; others skip it.

abundance | v_gene | CDR3aa
few | TRBV6-1 | ASRDQGNTIY
few | TRBV11-1 | ASSLGDWEKTQY
. | TRBV15 | ATSRDNRESIQY
many | TRBV7-3 | ASSATGLGGRDTQY
many | TRBV12-3/TRBV12-4 | ASSLGTSGGTGELF
. | TRBV9 | ASSGGQGGQPQH
few | TRBV24-1 | ATSGGLSNQPQH
few | TRBV7-2 | ASSLSLSGTGVSYEQY
many | TRBV28 | ASSPGDEQY
many | TRBV20-1 | SARVSGGLGNEQF
few | TRBV5-6 | ASSSQGPLGVEQY
. | TRBV7-3 | ASSSSGNSDTQY
many | TRBV30 | AWSVSGWTEAF
many | TRBV28 | ASSLPLRLGDTQY
. | TRBV29-1 | SVPGTVPNYGYT
. | TRBV7-9 | ASSYGTSGNEQF
. | TRBV7-8 | ASSLVDGPYEQY
. | TRBV7-9 | ASSPPKTVTEAF
many | TRBV2 | AIRTRWNQPQH
many | TRBV28 | ASIGTSTGEQF
. | TRBV4-2 | ASSRGFTGELF
few | TRBV10-1 | ASSLGLAGASREQY
many | TRBV20-1 | SANGQGLGEQY
many | TRBV2 | ASGTGRGPDNQPQH
many | TRBV12-3/TRBV12-4 | ASSPQKEGGRGGYT
. | TRBV7-3 | ASSARTVATTGELF
many | TRBV18 | ASSPKGEKLF
few | TRBV30 | AFEGESYNEQF
few | TRBV27 | ASSFQGYDQPQH
many | TRBV29-1 | SVEVVVNYGYT
many | TRBV25-1 | ASSEVLDYSQETQY
. | TRBV6-1 | ASIDKGTGRGAGELF
many | TRBV28 | ASSILAGEADTQY
many | TRBV3-1 | ASSQFGQGHGYT
few | TRBV2 | ASSATPGYSGNTIY
many | TRBV9 | ASSVRLAGDTGELF